One T cell receptor (beta chain) is described in this entry. The data stem from a study of blood T cell repertoires in COVID-19. Study information: The United States, Italy and Spain provided the acute and convalescent COVID-19 samples. PBMCs, B-cell-depleted T cells, or T cells provided the cDNA or gDNA that made up the material.

TCRdb's copy holds only in-frame clones and misses some; the assay was immunoSEQ multiplex PCR. The sample consists of around 95,000 clones, around nine tenths of them appearing once. CDR3 length: 19 amino acids. Germline-derived CDR1 and CDR2 are SGHRS and YFSETQ. V lost 0 bases and J lost 0; bases outside the gene matches: 10. This TCR was sampled from a human donor in a cohort sampled during active COVID-19. The source material was peripheral blood. The V and J genes are TRBV5-1 and TRBJ1-1; 11 bases agree with TRBD1. The CDR3, as DNA: TGCGCCAGCAGCTTGGTGGCCGTAGGGACAGGGGGACTGAACACTGAAGCTTTCTTT. It encodes CASSLVAVGTGGLNTEAFF.